Each of the 10 T cell receptor beta chains below was sequenced from the same sample in a study of OX40 agonist ivuxolimab in advanced cancers. Libraries were prepared by immunoSEQ multiplex PCR; TCRdb keeps only in-frame clonotypes and omits some of them. Among about 100,000 clones listed, about 91% were seen once. The starting material was CD4+ or CD8+ T cells sorted from blood, obtained in a trial of the OX40 agonist ivuxolimab. The receptors shown here come from an adult with an advanced solid tumor such as melanoma, head and neck, liver or kidney cancer.

As for this clone: This sample also contains other DNA sequences that code for the same CDR3. The V gene is TRBV5-1, the J gene TRBJ1-2; D remains unclear. CDR1 is SGHRS and CDR2 is YFSETQ in the germline V gene. Trimming shortened V by 0 bases and J by 5 bases, and 11 bases separated the two germline ends. This CDR3 contains 14 residues. The CDR3 sequence is CASSLGGNNYGYTF. In DNA form, the CDR3 reads TGCGCCAGCAGCTTGGGCGGGAACAATTATGGCTACACCTTC. The full variable domain, rest sourced from reference TRBV5-1 and TRBJ1-2, is KAGVTQTPRYLIKTRGQQVTLSCSPISGHRSVSWYQQTPGQGLQFLFEYFSETQRNKGNFPGRFSGRQFSNSRSEMNVSTLELGDSALYLCASSLGGNNYGYTFGSGTRLTVV.

The gene calls are TRBV18 and TRBJ2-7; tentative D call: TRBD2 (6 bases). CDR3 length equals 14 residues. The V end lost 2 bases, the J end lost 2 bases, and 10 bases lay between the germline ends. Germline values: CDR1 KGHSH, CDR2 LQKENI. CDR3 nucleotides: TGTGCCAGCTCACCAGCGGGGCCTGCCTACGAGCAGTACTTC. This gives the protein CASSPAGPAYEQYF.

This clone was counted only a few times. The rearrangement joins TRBV5-1 to TRBJ1-5, with D uncertain. Germline CDR1 and CDR2: SGHRS and YFSETQ. V was trimmed by 4 bases and J by 0 bases, leaving 11 bases between them. There are 15 residues in the CDR3. CDR3 nucleotides: TGCGCCAGCAGCCCATCCTGGAATAGCAATCAGCCCCAGCATTTT. Its protein product is CASSPSWNSNQPQHF.

The gene calls are TRBV5-4 and TRBJ1-1; D possibly corresponds to TRBD1 (5 bases). Germline CDR1 and CDR2: SGHNT and YYREEE (reference sequence). Trimming stripped 0 bases from V and 0 bases from J, with 18 bases between. CDR3 length: 18 residues. CDR3 in amino acids: CASSLGVVIGGMNTEAFF. The CDR3 coding sequence is TGTGCCAGCAGCTTGGGAGTGGTGATTGGGGGGATGAACACTGAAGCTTTCTTT.

The chain uses TRBV10-2 and TRBJ2-2; D is unclear. Germline assignment: CDR1 WSHSY and CDR2 SAAADI. The CDR3 has 11 amino acids. The V end was cut by 7 bases, the J end by 7 bases, with 7 bases between. CDR3 DNA: TGCGCCAGCAAAGATAACGGGGAGCTGTTTTTT. Its protein product is CASKDNGELFF.

The chain joins TRBV19 to TRBJ2-2; unclear D gene. CDR1 and CDR2 from the germline V gene are LNHDA and SQIVND (reference sequence). V lost 6 bases, J lost 5 bases, and 10 bases lay in between. The CDR3 totals 13 residues. The CDR3 reads CASRARQTGELFF. The DNA of the CDR3 is TGTGCCAGTAGGGCTAGACAAACCGGGGAGCTGTTTTTT.

This chain connects TRBV19 to TRBJ2-4; 7 bases are a match to TRBD2. The CDR3 spans 13 residues. V was pared by 6 bases and J by 9 bases, with 8 bases of the junction left unmatched. CDR1 and CDR2 from the germline V gene are LNHDA and SQIVND (reference sequence). The CDR3, as DNA: TGTGCCAGTAGCACCGCAGGCGGGAGCATTCAGTACTTC. This translates into CASSTAGGSIQYF.

The V and J genes are TRBV5-1 and TRBJ2-5, with 11 bases aligning to TRBD1. Germline V gene lookup returns CDR1 SGHRS and CDR2 YFSETQ. V was pared by 0 bases and J by 1 base, with 2 bases of the junction left unmatched. There are 16 residues in the CDR3. CDR3 sequence reads: CASSLAGTGGQETQYF. DNA of the CDR3: TGCGCCAGCAGCTTGGCCGGGACAGGGGGCCAAGAGACCCAGTACTTC.

The V call is TRBV5-6, the J call TRBJ2-3, with no clear D. V was clipped by 1 base and J by 1 base, with 10 bases between them. The CDR3 is 15 residues long. Germline assignment: CDR1 SGHDT and CDR2 YYEEEE. The CDR3 DNA reads as TGTGCCAGCAGCTTGCCAGGAACCGGCACAGATACGCAGTATTTT. As protein: CASSLPGTGTDTQYF.

This rearrangement joins TRBV6-1 to TRBJ1-1, with D uncertain. The CDR3 loop spans 13 amino acids. Germline values: CDR1 MNHNS, CDR2 SASEGT. V was cut by 10 bases and J by 1 base, with 13 bases left in between. The CDR3 reads CATETFWNTEAFF. The CDR3 DNA reads as TGTGCCACCGAGACCTTCTGGAACACTGAAGCTTTCTTT.